The rows below give T cell receptor beta chains drawn from one sample of a study of blood T cell repertoires in COVID-19. Profiled with immunoSEQ multiplex PCR; TCRdb holds only in-frame clones, not every one. Here the sample spans about 180,000 clones, roughly 82% being singletons. Specimen: peripheral blood. These receptor sequences come from a woman in her 70s with acute or convalescent COVID-19. CDR3s include the opening cysteine and the closing phenylalanine or tryptophan. A D gene is named only where the DNA matches it firmly. Clone size, where shown, is once, few, many, or a class for clones that have expanded.

D gene: NA; V gene: TRBV6-2/TRBV6-3; clone size: NA; J gene: TRBJ2-3; CDR3 protein: CASSYVSAGHRTDTQYF; CDR3 DNA: TGTGCCAGCAGTTACGTTTCCGCGGGCCACCGCACAGATACGCAGTATTTT
D gene: NA; V gene: TRBV24-1; clone size: NA; J gene: TRBJ2-3; CDR3 protein: CATSDSGIFTDTQYF; CDR3 DNA: TGTGCCACCAGTGATTCCGGGATCTTCACAGATACGCAGTATTTT
D gene: NA; V gene: TRBV5-1; clone size: NA; J gene: TRBJ1-1; CDR3 protein: CASSFVQGNTEAFF; CDR3 DNA: TGCGCCAGCAGCTTTGTACAGGGCAATACTGAAGCTTTCTTT
D gene: TRBD1; V gene: TRBV7-9; clone size: NA; J gene: TRBJ2-2; CDR3 protein: CASSSTIRDRVHGELFF; CDR3 DNA: TGTGCCAGCAGCTCGACGATAAGGGACAGGGTACACGGGGAGCTGTTTTTT
D gene: NA; V gene: TRBV7-2; clone size: NA; J gene: TRBJ1-3; CDR3 protein: CASTKDTSVTGNTIYF; CDR3 DNA: TGTGCCAGCACCAAAGATACTAGCGTTACTGGAAACACCATATATTTT
D gene: TRBD2; V gene: TRBV15; clone size: NA; J gene: TRBJ2-3; CDR3 protein: CATSRLLAGTSGDTQYF; CDR3 DNA: TGTGCCACCAGCAGACTCCTAGCGGGGACCTCGGGAGATACGCAGTATTTT
D gene: TRBD2; V gene: TRBV6-2/TRBV6-3; clone size: NA; J gene: TRBJ2-7; CDR3 protein: CASIPGGSGGRDEQYF; CDR3 DNA: TGTGCCAGCATCCCTGGGGGGAGCGGGGGTCGAGACGAGCAGTACTTC
D gene: NA; V gene: TRBV3-1/TRBV3-2; clone size: NA; J gene: TRBJ2-1; CDR3 protein: CASRIVTGTQASYNEQFF; CDR3 DNA: TGTGCCAGCAGAATCGTTACCGGGACACAAGCCTCCTACAATGAGCAGTTCTTC
D gene: TRBD1; V gene: TRBV28; clone size: NA; J gene: TRBJ1-4; CDR3 protein: CASSLPGQGRVEKLFF; CDR3 DNA: TGTGCCAGCAGTTTACCCGGACAGGGGAGAGTGGAAAAACTGTTTTTT
D gene: NA; V gene: TRBV19; clone size: few; J gene: TRBJ1-5; CDR3 protein: CASSKTAPWQAQHF; CDR3 DNA: TGTGCCAGTAGTAAGACAGCCCCTTGGCAGGCCCAGCATTTT
D gene: TRBD1; V gene: TRBV7-2; clone size: NA; J gene: TRBJ1-2; CDR3 protein: CASSLGTGLGVHGYTF; CDR3 DNA: TGTGCCAGCAGCTTAGGGACAGGGTTAGGAGTCCATGGCTACACCTTC
D gene: NA; V gene: TRBV4-1; clone size: few; J gene: TRBJ2-1; CDR3 protein: CASSQDPWRTQYNEQFF; CDR3 DNA: TGCGCCAGCAGCCAAGACCCGTGGAGGACTCAATACAATGAGCAGTTCTTC
D gene: NA; V gene: TRBV18; clone size: once; J gene: TRBJ2-2; CDR3 protein: CASSQGQVDTGELFF; CDR3 DNA: TGTGCCAGCTCACAGGGACAAGTGGACACCGGGGAGCTGTTTTTT
D gene: NA; V gene: TRBV7-2; clone size: NA; J gene: TRBJ2-7; CDR3 protein: CASSLVGLPGHEQYF; CDR3 DNA: TGTGCCAGCAGCTTAGTAGGACTCCCCGGCCACGAGCAGTACTTC
D gene: NA; V gene: TRBV12-1; clone size: NA; J gene: TRBJ1-1; CDR3 protein: CASSFNGRGPHTEAFF; CDR3 DNA: TGTGCCAGCAGCTTTAATGGCAGGGGGCCTCACACTGAAGCTTTCTTT
D gene: NA; V gene: TRBV28; clone size: NA; J gene: TRBJ1-5; CDR3 protein: CASSLKAGGSNQPQHF; CDR3 DNA: TGTGCCAGCAGTTTAAAGGCGGGGGGGAGCAATCAGCCCCAGCATTTT
D gene: TRBD2; V gene: TRBV7-2; clone size: few; J gene: TRBJ2-2; CDR3 protein: CASSPSGNTGELFF; CDR3 DNA: TGTGCCAGCAGTCCTAGCGGGAACACCGGGGAGCTGTTTTTT
D gene: NA; V gene: TRBV30; clone size: NA; J gene: TRBJ1-2; CDR3 protein: CAWSKSGYGYTF; CDR3 DNA: TGTGCCTGGAGTAAGTCAGGCTATGGCTACACCTTC
D gene: TRBD2; V gene: TRBV5-4; clone size: NA; J gene: TRBJ2-2; CDR3 protein: CALSAGADTGELFF; CDR3 DNA: TGTGCCCTTTCAGCGGGAGCGGACACCGGGGAGCTGTTTTTT
D gene: NA; V gene: TRBV28; clone size: NA; J gene: TRBJ2-5; CDR3 protein: CASSTQKPGLQETQYF; CDR3 DNA: TGTGCCAGCAGTACACAGAAACCGGGACTGCAAGAGACCCAGTACTTC
D gene: TRBD2; V gene: TRBV11-2; clone size: NA; J gene: TRBJ2-2; CDR3 protein: CASSLPLGGSGELFF; CDR3 DNA: TGTGCCAGCAGCCTCCCCCTCGGGGGGAGCGGGGAGCTGTTTTTT
D gene: TRBD2; V gene: TRBV28; clone size: NA; J gene: TRBJ2-7; CDR3 protein: CASSLRLAGFEQYF; CDR3 DNA: TGTGCCAGCAGTTTGCGTCTAGCGGGGTTCGAGCAGTACTTC
D gene: TRBD2; V gene: TRBV25-1; clone size: NA; J gene: TRBJ2-3; CDR3 protein: CASSDGSGGVTDTQYF; CDR3 DNA: TGTGCCAGCAGTGATGGTAGCGGGGGGGTCACAGATACGCAGTATTTT
D gene: TRBD2; V gene: TRBV3-1/TRBV3-2; clone size: NA; J gene: TRBJ2-7; CDR3 protein: CASSHTTTGRSSYEQYF; CDR3 DNA: TGTGCCAGCAGCCATACGACAACCGGGAGGAGCTCCTACGAGCAGTACTTC
D gene: TRBD1; V gene: TRBV30; clone size: NA; J gene: TRBJ1-2; CDR3 protein: CAWSAGGYGYTF; CDR3 DNA: TGTGCCTGGAGTGCAGGGGGATATGGCTACACCTTC
D gene: NA; V gene: TRBV6-5; clone size: NA; J gene: TRBJ2-3; CDR3 protein: CASSYGPIGGTDTQYF; CDR3 DNA: TGTGCCAGCAGTTACGGTCCGATAGGCGGTACAGATACGCAGTATTTT
D gene: NA; V gene: TRBV28; clone size: NA; J gene: TRBJ2-7; CDR3 protein: CASSSSGVREQYF; CDR3 DNA: TGTGCCAGCAGTTCCTCCGGAGTAAGGGAGCAGTACTTC
D gene: NA; V gene: TRBV4-3; clone size: NA; J gene: TRBJ1-4; CDR3 protein: CASSQDSSEKLFF; CDR3 DNA: TGCGCCAGCAGCCAAGATTCGAGTGAAAAACTGTTTTTT
D gene: TRBD1; V gene: TRBV19; clone size: NA; J gene: TRBJ1-6; CDR3 protein: CASNGQGAIGAPLHF; CDR3 DNA: TGTGCCAGTAACGGACAGGGGGCGATCGGGGCACCCCTCCACTTT
D gene: NA; V gene: TRBV6-2/TRBV6-3; clone size: NA; J gene: TRBJ2-1; CDR3 protein: CASSRLRTSSDNEQFF; CDR3 DNA: TGTGCCAGCAGTAGGTTGAGAACTAGCTCTGACAATGAGCAGTTCTTC
D gene: TRBD1; V gene: TRBV6-5; clone size: NA; J gene: TRBJ1-3; CDR3 protein: CATEDRGTGNTIYF; CDR3 DNA: TGTGCCACGGAGGACAGGGGAACGGGAAACACCATATATTTT
D gene: TRBD1; V gene: TRBV5-6; clone size: NA; J gene: TRBJ1-1; CDR3 protein: CASINRGRNTEAFF; CDR3 DNA: TGTGCCAGCATTAACAGGGGGCGGAACACTGAAGCTTTCTTT
D gene: NA; V gene: TRBV28; clone size: NA; J gene: TRBJ2-7; CDR3 protein: CASSQPLLDYEQYF; CDR3 DNA: TGTGCCAGCAGTCAACCTCTACTTGACTACGAGCAGTACTTC
D gene: NA; V gene: TRBV10-3; clone size: once; J gene: TRBJ2-3; CDR3 protein: CAIRLEGTLTDTQYF; CDR3 DNA: TGTGCCATCAGGCTCGAGGGGACTCTCACAGATACGCAGTATTTT
D gene: NA; V gene: TRBV10-3; clone size: NA; J gene: TRBJ1-1; CDR3 protein: CAISELGQGNTEAFF; CDR3 DNA: TGTGCCATCAGTGAGCTTGGGCAGGGGAACACTGAAGCTTTCTTT
D gene: NA; V gene: TRBV5-1; clone size: once; J gene: TRBJ1-5; CDR3 protein: CASRMDPGTEQPQHF; CDR3 DNA: TGCGCCAGCAGAATGGATCCCGGAACGGAGCAGCCCCAGCATTTT
D gene: NA; V gene: TRBV7-9; clone size: NA; J gene: TRBJ2-4; CDR3 protein: CASSLATRDINIQYF; CDR3 DNA: TGTGCCAGCAGCTTAGCCACACGGGACATAAACATTCAGTACTTC
D gene: TRBD2; V gene: TRBV2; clone size: NA; J gene: TRBJ2-5; CDR3 protein: CASSEASGAWETQYF; CDR3 DNA: TGTGCCAGCAGTGAAGCTAGCGGGGCGTGGGAGACCCAGTACTTC
D gene: TRBD1; V gene: TRBV29-1; clone size: NA; J gene: TRBJ2-5; CDR3 protein: CSVLTTGDETQYF; CDR3 DNA: TGCAGCGTTCTAACGACAGGGGACGAGACCCAGTACTTC
D gene: TRBD2; V gene: TRBV14; clone size: NA; J gene: TRBJ2-2; CDR3 protein: CASSQFGLAGGDTGELFF; CDR3 DNA: TGTGCCAGCAGCCAATTCGGACTAGCGGGAGGCGACACCGGGGAGCTGTTTTTT
D gene: TRBD1; V gene: TRBV9; clone size: NA; J gene: TRBJ1-1; CDR3 protein: CASSVEPLGQGGTEAFF; CDR3 DNA: TGTGCCAGCAGCGTAGAACCCCTCGGACAGGGTGGCACTGAAGCTTTCTTT
D gene: NA; V gene: TRBV10-3; clone size: few; J gene: TRBJ1-6; CDR3 protein: CAISERFNSPLHF; CDR3 DNA: TGTGCCATCAGTGAACGGTTTAATTCACCCCTCCACTTT
D gene: NA; V gene: TRBV3-1/TRBV3-2; clone size: NA; J gene: TRBJ1-6; CDR3 protein: CASSPSDSYNSPLHF; CDR3 DNA: TGTGCCAGCAGCCCCAGCGACTCCTATAATTCACCCCTCCACTTT
D gene: TRBD1; V gene: TRBV30; clone size: NA; J gene: TRBJ2-2; CDR3 protein: CAWSAGGGGELFF; CDR3 DNA: TGTGCCTGGAGTGCAGGGGGTGGCGGGGAGCTGTTTTTT
D gene: TRBD1; V gene: TRBV3-1/TRBV3-2; clone size: NA; J gene: TRBJ1-2; CDR3 protein: CASSFTGEAYGYTF; CDR3 DNA: TGTGCCAGCAGCTTTACAGGGGAGGCCTATGGCTACACCTTC
D gene: TRBD1; V gene: TRBV19; clone size: few; J gene: TRBJ2-2; CDR3 protein: CASSRQGNTGELFF; CDR3 DNA: TGTGCCAGTAGTCGACAGGGGAACACCGGGGAGCTGTTTTTT
D gene: TRBD2; V gene: TRBV27; clone size: NA; J gene: TRBJ2-1; CDR3 protein: CASRPGLGAYNEQFF; CDR3 DNA: TGTGCCAGCAGACCGGGACTAGGGGCCTACAATGAGCAGTTCTTC
D gene: TRBD1; V gene: TRBV10-3; clone size: NA; J gene: TRBJ2-2; CDR3 protein: CAISGWDRSGTGELFF; CDR3 DNA: TGTGCCATCAGTGGTTGGGACAGAAGTGGTACCGGGGAGCTGTTTTTT
D gene: NA; V gene: TRBV5-4; clone size: NA; J gene: TRBJ2-1; CDR3 protein: CASSKTLAAEGNEQFF; CDR3 DNA: TGTGCCAGCAGCAAAACGTTGGCGGCTGAGGGAAATGAGCAGTTCTTC
D gene: NA; V gene: TRBV27; clone size: NA; J gene: TRBJ1-1; CDR3 protein: CASSPGDFGTEAFF; CDR3 DNA: TGTGCCAGCAGTCCGGGGGACTTTGGCACTGAAGCTTTCTTT
D gene: NA; V gene: TRBV4-1; clone size: NA; J gene: TRBJ2-6; CDR3 protein: CASSQGLRGNSGANVLTF; CDR3 DNA: TGCGCCAGCAGCCAAGGCCTTAGAGGGAACTCTGGGGCCAACGTCCTGACTTTC
D gene: NA; V gene: TRBV6-5; clone size: NA; J gene: TRBJ1-2; CDR3 protein: CASSYTEGYGYTF; CDR3 DNA: TGTGCCAGCAGTTACACCGAGGGATATGGCTACACCTTC
D gene: NA; V gene: TRBV5-1; clone size: NA; J gene: TRBJ1-3; CDR3 protein: CASSSGEAGNTIYF; CDR3 DNA: TGCGCCAGCAGCTCGGGGGAAGCTGGAAACACCATATATTTT
D gene: NA; V gene: TRBV5-1; clone size: NA; J gene: TRBJ2-1; CDR3 protein: CASSDRLSSYNEQFF; CDR3 DNA: TGCGCCAGCAGCGATCGTCTAAGCTCCTACAATGAGCAGTTCTTC
D gene: NA; V gene: TRBV5-5; clone size: NA; J gene: TRBJ1-6; CDR3 protein: CASNQGDLSSPLHF; CDR3 DNA: TGTGCCAGCAACCAGGGTGATCTGAGTTCACCCCTCCACTTT